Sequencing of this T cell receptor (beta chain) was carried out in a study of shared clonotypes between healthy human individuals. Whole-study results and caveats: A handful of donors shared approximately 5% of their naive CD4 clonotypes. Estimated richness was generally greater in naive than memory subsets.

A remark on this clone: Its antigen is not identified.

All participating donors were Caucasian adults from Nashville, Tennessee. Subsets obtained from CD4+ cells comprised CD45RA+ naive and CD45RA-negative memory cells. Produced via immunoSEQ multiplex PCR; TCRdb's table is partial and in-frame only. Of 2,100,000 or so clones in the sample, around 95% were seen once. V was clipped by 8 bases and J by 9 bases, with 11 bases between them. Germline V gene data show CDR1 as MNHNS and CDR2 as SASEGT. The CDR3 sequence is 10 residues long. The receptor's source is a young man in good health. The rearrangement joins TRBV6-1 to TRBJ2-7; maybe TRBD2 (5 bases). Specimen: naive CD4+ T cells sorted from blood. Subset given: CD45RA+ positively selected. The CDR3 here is CASGLSPQYF. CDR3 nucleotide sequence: TGTGCCAGCGGACTGTCACCGCAGTACTTC.